Sequencing of this T cell receptor (beta chain) was carried out in a study of T-cell memory formation after mild COVID-19. Germline V CDR1 and CDR2: SGHVS, FQNEAQ. This CDR3 has 13 amino acids. V was trimmed by 5 bases and J by 5 bases, leaving 11 bases between them. This clonotype was observed a few times. The antigen is not known. Overall study findings and caveats: The SARS-CoV-2 specificity of second-wave clones reaching peak at day 37 remained unverified. A second wave expanding day 15 to 37 was CD4+-biased; contracting clones were balanced.

TCRdb reprocessed the 5' RACE reads with MiXCR, giving one entry per CDR3 protein. The table has around 200,000 distinct CDR3 sequences, 8% to 11% seen once. This TCR was recovered from a man between 18 and 29 years old who had mild COVID-19 (a few samples of this study predate the infection). Cell type and time point are not known. The sample was PBMCs or a T cell subset sorted from them (not recorded which). The chain links TRBV7-8 to TRBJ2-3; possibly TRBD1 or TRBD2 for D (5 bases each). CDR3 residues: CASSTRGLDTQYF. CDR3 in DNA: TGTGCCAGCAGCACTCGGGGCCTAGATACGCAGTATTTT.